This passage covers 28 T cell receptor beta chains from one sample sequenced in a study of regulatory T cells in long-lasting Graves disease. Construction of the TCR beta libraries employed iRepertoire HTBI primers in conjunction with Arm-PCR of CDR3 regions. TCRdb independently ran MiXCR on the multiplex PCR reads; one entry per CDR3 protein. In the table there are a few hundred thousand distinct CDR3 sequences, 20% to 25% of which are singletons. Time point described: persistent/refractory GD, antithyroid drugs over 5 years with positive TRAb. PBMC RNA was the source of the TCR library. The sample in question was peripheral blood mononuclear cells (PBMCs), obtained when the disease was refractory, from a patient treated with antithyroid drugs. Receptors were obtained from a female donor with Graves disease.

This clonotype was observed many times. The chain has TRBV12-3 or TRBV12-4 and TRBJ2-7; TRBD1 agrees at 9 bases. The CDR3 has 12 amino acids. The V and J ends lost 6 bases and 6 bases, in that order; junction bases with no gene match: 3. The CDR3 sequence is CASSGQGFEQYF. DNA of the CDR3: TGTGCCAGCAGCGGACAGGGGTTCGAGCAGTACTTC.

This clonotype has ten or more counts. The chain has TRBV28 and TRBJ2-7, with 8 positions matching TRBD1. The CDR3 is 12 residues long. Germline V gives CDR1 MDHEN, CDR2 SYDVKM. Trimming removed 6 bases from V and 4 bases from J; junction bases left unmatched: 2. CDR3 protein: CASRTGGYEQYF. CDR3 in DNA: TGTGCCAGCAGAACAGGGGGGTACGAGCAGTACTTC.

V is TRBV7-6 and J is TRBJ2-1; D is undetermined. V was cut by 1 base and J by 6 bases, with 19 bases left in between. The CDR3 spans 17 residues. Germline-derived CDR1 and CDR2 are SGHVS and FNYEAQ. The CDR3: CASSLELGGFGRNEQFF. The DNA for the CDR3 is TGTGCCAGCAGCTTAGAGTTGGGTGGGTTTGGCCGCAATGAGCAGTTCTTC.

This clonotype was seen at least ten times. The J gene is TRBJ1-2, the V gene TRBV2, with 7 bases that match TRBD1. Losses at the gene ends were 4 bases for V and 4 bases for J; bases not matched to a gene: 0. Germline V gene data show CDR1 as SNHLY and CDR2 as FYNNEI. The CDR3 sequence is 12 residues long. The CDR3 DNA reads TGTGCCAGCAGTGCAGGGGGCTATGGCTACACCTTC. Its protein is CASSAGGYGYTF.

This rearrangement joins TRBV7-2 to TRBJ2-3; D is unclear. The CDR3 has 13 residues. CDR1 is SGHTA and CDR2 is FQGNSA in the germline V gene. Trimming removed 7 bases at V and 5 bases at J, with 13 bases between. The CDR3 coding sequence is TGTGCCAGCACGACTTACGTTGGAGATACGCAGTATTTT. Translation gives CASTTYVGDTQYF. Variable domain in full (rest from reference TRBV7-2 and TRBJ2-3): GAGVSQSPSNKVTEKGKDVELRCDPISGHTALYWYRQSLGQGLEFLIYFQGNSAPDKSGLPSDRFSAERTGGSVSTLTIQRTQQEDSAVYLCASTTYVGDTQYFGPGTRLTVL.

The rearrangement joins TRBV5-1 to TRBJ1-1; D is unclear. Trimming pared 7 bases from V and 0 bases from J, leaving 10 bases between. The CDR3 length is 13 residues. Germline CDR1 is SGHRS and CDR2 is YFSETQ. The CDR3 nucleotides are TGCGCCAGCCGAAGGAACCTGAACACTGAAGCTTTCTTT. Amino acids: CASRRNLNTEAFF.

The J gene is TRBJ2-7, the V gene TRBV6-2 or TRBV6-3; D uncertain. Germline values: CDR1 MNHEY, CDR2 SVGEGT. The germline V and J ends were trimmed by 2 bases and 7 bases, with 9 bases remaining between them. This CDR3 has 12 amino acids. DNA of the CDR3: TGTGCCAGCAGTTACCTGGGTATGGAGCAGTACTTC. This translates into CASSYLGMEQYF.

Many counts were recorded for this clonotype. The J gene is TRBJ2-5, the V gene TRBV6-1; TRBD1 might be the D (6 bases). V lost 8 bases, J lost 3 bases, and 19 bases lay in between. This CDR3 has 15 amino acids. CDR1 MNHNS and CDR2 SASEGT come from the germline V gene. This CDR3 reads CASRIGWGTKETQYF. The CDR3 region has the DNA TGTGCCAGCCGAATCGGGTGGGGGACAAAAGAGACCCAGTACTTC.

This clonotype was counted only a few times. The chain combines TRBV7-3 with TRBJ2-2, with 7 nucleotides matching TRBD1. V was clipped by 4 bases and J by 3 bases; unmatched bases: 5. This CDR3 region has 15 residues. Germline lookup yields CDR1 SGHTA and CDR2 FQGTGA. In DNA form, the CDR3 reads TGTGCCAGCAGCTCCCGAGACAGGGACACCGGGGAGCTGTTTTTT. Protein: CASSSRDRDTGELFF.

This clonotype was counted a few times. This chain connects TRBV29-1 to TRBJ2-7; 8 positions agree with TRBD1. After removal of 2 bases from V and 10 bases from J, the junction contained 7 bases not matched to a gene. The CDR3 has 12 amino acids. CDR1 SQVTM and CDR2 ANQGSEA come from the germline V gene. CDR3 in amino acids: CSVESVQGAQYF. CDR3 DNA sequence: TGCAGCGTTGAATCGGTCCAGGGGGCCCAGTACTTC.

This clonotype was detected only a few times. This chain connects TRBV29-1 to TRBJ2-5; 7 bases map to TRBD1. CDR1 and CDR2 (germline): SQVTM, ANQGSEA. Unmatched junction bases numbered 7, after V lost 2 bases and J lost 1 base. The CDR3 is 15 amino acids. CDR3 region: CSVELDRVTQETQYF. CDR3 DNA sequence: TGCAGCGTTGAATTAGACAGGGTAACCCAAGAGACCCAGTACTTC.

Points on this clonotype: Germline and junction disagree at one end, which may indicate a read error. This chain joins TRBV3-1 and TRBJ1-5; 8 positions match TRBD1. The CDR3 totals 16 residues. CDR1 and CDR2 (germline): LGHDT, YNNKEL (reference sequence). CDR3 protein: CTSSQDAGGAGQPQHF. In DNA, the CDR3 is TGTACCAGCAGCCAAGACGCAGGGGGCGCAGGTCAGCCCCAGCATTTT.

This clonotype showed up just once. This sequence may be a read error, since a much larger clone differs from it by one base. The CDR3 DNA is TGTGCCTGGAGCGTAGGGGGCGATGGCGACACCTTC. It encodes CAWSVGGDGDTF. The V and J genes are TRBV30 and TRBJ1-2; 7 bases are a match to TRBD1. The CDR3 length is 12 residues. The germline V gene encodes CDR1 GTSNPN and CDR2 SVGIG (reference sequence).

This clonotype came up a few times. The gene calls are TRBV7-9 and TRBJ1-2; D is uncertain. CDR3 length: 14 residues. Trimming removed 5 bases from V and 4 bases from J, with 14 bases in between. Germline V gene data show CDR1 as SEHNR and CDR2 as FQNEAQ (reference sequence). The CDR3 bases are TGTGCCAGCAGCGGGAGAGACGGGTCCTATGGCTACACCTTC. Protein: CASSGRDGSYGYTF.

The chain couples TRBV28 to TRBJ2-1; TRBD1 agrees at 11 bases. Losses at the gene ends were 4 bases for V and 7 bases for J; bases not matched to a gene: 3. The CDR3 length is 14 residues. The germline V gene has CDR1 MDHEN and CDR2 SYDVKM. This CDR3 reads CASSSGQGVNEQFF. In DNA form, the CDR3 reads TGTGCCAGCAGTTCGGGACAGGGGGTAAATGAGCAGTTCTTC. The full variable domain, its missing parts supplied by reference TRBV28 and TRBJ2-1, is DVKVTQSSRYLVKRTGEKVFLECVQDMDHENMFWYRQDPGLGLRLIYFSYDVKMKEKGDIPEGYSVSREKKERFSLILESASTNQTSMYLCASSSGQGVNEQFFGPGTRLTVL.

This clonotype was detected many times. J is TRBJ1-1 and V is TRBV15, with no clear D. The CDR3 contains 14 residues. Germline CDR1 LNHNV, CDR2 YYDKDF (reference sequence). The V end lost 0 bases, the J end lost 0 bases, and 5 bases lay between the germline ends. CDR3 protein: CATSRDRMNTEAFF. The CDR3 DNA is TGTGCCACCAGCAGAGATAGAATGAACACTGAAGCTTTCTTT.

The V gene is TRBV28, the J gene TRBJ2-7; tentative D call: TRBD2 (7 bases). Germline CDR1 is MDHEN and CDR2 is SYDVKM. V was shortened by 4 bases and J by 5 bases, with 18 bases between the two germline ends. This CDR3 region has 15 residues. In DNA, the CDR3 is TGTGCCAGCAGTTCGGGGGGCGGGTTCATACACGAGCAGTACTTC. Its translation: CASSSGGGFIHEQYF.

This clonotype was detected ten times or more. The rearrangement links TRBV5-1 to TRBJ2-7, with unresolved D. CDR1 is SGHRS and CDR2 is YFSETQ in the germline V gene. CDR3 size: 18 residues. Trimming cost V 1 base and J 3 bases, with 23 bases left between them. In DNA form, the CDR3 reads TGCGCCAGCAGCTTGCCACAATACCCGGGCCTCAAGGTCTACGAGCAGTACTTC. Protein sequence: CASSLPQYPGLKVYEQYF. Using reference TRBV5-1 and TRBJ2-7 for the parts outside the CDR3, the full variable domain is KAGVTQTPRYLIKTRGQQVTLSCSPISGHRSVSWYQQTPGQGLQFLFEYFSETQRNKGNFPGRFSGRQFSNSRSEMNVSTLELGDSALYLCASSLPQYPGLKVYEQYFGPGTRLTVT.

The V call is TRBV6-1, the J call TRBJ2-2, with 7 bases aligning to TRBD1. Germline lookup yields CDR1 MNHNS and CDR2 SASEGT. J gave up 6 bases and V 6 bases, and 7 bases lay outside the gene matches. This CDR3 has 14 amino acids. In nucleotides, the CDR3 is TGTGCCAGCAGAAGAACAGGGGTTGCCGGGGAGCTGTTTTTT. Translating gives CASRRTGVAGELFF.

Regarding this clonotype: A much bigger clone sits one base away, suggesting this may be a read error. Likely a read error: the CDR3 ends without its conserved phenylalanine or tryptophan. The limits of the CDR3 on the DNA are not certain, so only TCRdb's listed CDR3 is given. J is TRBJ2-7 and V is TRBV11-2; the DNA was not compared with TRBD2, the D call given in the table. The CDR3 length equals 12 residues, ends included. Germline values: CDR1 SGHAT, CDR2 FQNNGV. Here the CDR3 reads CTSSRAGLAATI.

This clonotype was counted many times. This chain uses TRBV11-2 with TRBJ1-1; D perhaps matches TRBD1 (5 bases). The germline gives CDR1 SGHAT, CDR2 FQNNGV. The CDR3 is 11 amino acids. Trimming cost V 5 bases and J 8 bases, with 9 bases left between them. As DNA, the CDR3 is TGTGCCAGCAGCGACGGACAAGAAGCTTTCTTT. Encoded protein: CASSDGQEAFF.

This clonotype was seen a handful of times. The CDR3 region has the DNA TGCGCCAGCAGCCCCACCTACCCCTACGAGCAGTACTTC. Protein product: CASSPTYPYEQYF. The V gene is TRBV5-1, the J gene TRBJ2-7; D ambiguous. This CDR3 is 13 amino acids long. Trimming pared 4 bases from V and 2 bases from J, leaving 10 bases between. The germline gives CDR1 SGHRS, CDR2 YFSETQ.

The rearrangement joins TRBV5-1 to TRBJ2-7, with 9 bases fitting TRBD1. Germline CDR1 SGHRS, CDR2 YFSETQ. The CDR3 covers 15 residues. The J segment lost 0 bases and the V segment lost 4 bases, leaving 5 bases of the junction unmatched. This CDR3 reads CASSPGQGPSYEQYF. The CDR3 DNA sequence: TGCGCCAGCAGCCCAGGACAGGGGCCCTCCTACGAGCAGTACTTC.

This clonotype was observed a few times. This may come from a read error, since a much larger clone is one base off. This CDR3 is CASSLWDSYGYTF. The CDR3 bases are TGTGCCAGCAGCTTATGGGACAGCTATGGCTACACCTTC. V usage is TRBV7-2 and J usage is TRBJ1-2; 7 bases agree with TRBD1. The CDR3 is made up of 13 amino acids. Germline-derived CDR1 and CDR2 are SGHTA and FQGNSA. V shed 2 bases and J 4 bases; nucleotides not matched to a gene: 1.

The rearrangement links TRBV7-2 to TRBJ2-7; a possible D gene is TRBD2 (5 bases). CDR3 length: 15 amino acids. Trimming left V 0 bases short and J 6 bases short, with 15 bases between. CDR1 SGHTA and CDR2 FQGNSA come from the germline V gene. The CDR3 spells CASSLAVTTTFEQYF. The DNA of the CDR3 is TGTGCCAGCAGCTTAGCTGTGACTACAACCTTCGAGCAGTACTTC.

This clonotype has more than one count but fewer than ten. The V call is TRBV28, the J call TRBJ1-4, with D possibly matching TRBD1 (5 bases). Trimming took 6 bases from V and 6 from J, leaving 8 bases between them. The CDR3 consists of 12 residues. The germline V gene encodes CDR1 MDHEN and CDR2 SYDVKM. The CDR3 DNA reads TGTGCCAGCAGCGGGGGAGATGAAAAACTGTTTTTT. Protein: CASSGGDEKLFF.

This clonotype was observed many times. The gene calls are TRBV7-2 and TRBJ2-7; the D gene is possibly TRBD1 (8 bases). Germline values: CDR1 SGHTA, CDR2 FQGNSA. The CDR3 is 21 amino acids. V lost 5 bases, J lost 4 bases, and 36 bases lay in between. The CDR3 is CASSPRAKDRATAGDRYEQYF. The CDR3 DNA reads as TGTGCCAGCAGCCCCCGGGCCAAGGACAGGGCTACGGCGGGAGATCGGTACGAGCAGTACTTC.

In its sample, this clonotype was seen a few times. This chain joins TRBV5-1 and TRBJ2-7; TRBD1 matches at 9 bases. The germline gives CDR1 SGHRS, CDR2 YFSETQ. The CDR3 loop spans 16 amino acids. V lost 3 bases, J lost 6 bases, and 13 bases stayed unmatched. DNA of the CDR3: TGCGCCAGCAGCTCGGACCCCGGGACAGGGAGTTCCGAGCAGTACTTC. Its protein is CASSSDPGTGSSEQYF.